These T cell receptor beta chains were read from a single sample in a study of vaccination effects on CD4 cells after COVID-19. The data were produced by immunoSEQ multiplex PCR, yet TCRdb's version contains in-frame clones alone and is incomplete. The repertoire includes 45,000 to 50,000 clones, roughly 76% of them detected once, and roughly 12% sits in the top ten. Antigens for these TCRs are unknown. Sequenced here: CD4+ T cells from PBMCs cultured without peptide, sampled before COVID-19 vaccination. All receptors derive from a human donor who had a prior SARS-CoV-2 infection. The CDR3 runs from the conserved cysteine through the conserved F or W. The D gene is left open where the match is weak. The size field is filled for only some rows; it gives once, few, many or a size class.

j_gene: TRBJ1-1
v_gene: TRBV16
d_gene: NA
abundance: few
CDR3aa: CASSRREFGAFF
CDR3nt: TGTGCCAGCAGCCGCAGGGAATTTGGGGCTTTCTTT

j_gene: TRBJ2-6
v_gene: TRBV7-8
d_gene: TRBD1
abundance: NA
CDR3aa: CASSSGWTGIASGANVLTF
CDR3nt: TGTGCCAGCAGCTCAGGATGGACAGGGATTGCCTCTGGGGCCAACGTCCTGACTTTC

j_gene: TRBJ1-1
v_gene: TRBV4-2
d_gene: NA
abundance: NA
CDR3aa: CASSQAGVGNTEAFF
CDR3nt: TGTGCCAGCAGCCAAGCCGGTGTGGGGAACACTGAAGCTTTCTTT

j_gene: TRBJ2-7
v_gene: TRBV5-1
d_gene: NA
abundance: NA
CDR3aa: CASSFWSSYEQYF
CDR3nt: TGCGCCAGCAGCTTCTGGAGCTCCTACGAGCAGTACTTC

j_gene: TRBJ2-1
v_gene: TRBV7-9
d_gene: TRBD2
abundance: NA
CDR3aa: CASSLRGGSYNEQFF
CDR3nt: TGTGCCAGCAGCTTACGGGGGGGCTCCTACAATGAGCAGTTCTTC

j_gene: TRBJ2-7
v_gene: TRBV12-3/TRBV12-4
d_gene: NA
abundance: once
CDR3aa: CASSFWGTYEQYF
CDR3nt: TGTGCCAGCAGTTTTTGGGGAACCTACGAGCAGTACTTC

j_gene: TRBJ2-1
v_gene: TRBV7-6
d_gene: NA
abundance: NA
CDR3aa: CASSLGIRLGDEQFF
CDR3nt: TGTGCCAGCAGCTTAGGTATCAGGTTGGGCGATGAGCAGTTCTTC

j_gene: TRBJ2-2
v_gene: TRBV4-2
d_gene: TRBD2
abundance: NA
CDR3aa: CASSQEGLAGNTGELFF
CDR3nt: TGTGCCAGCAGCCAAGAAGGCCTAGCGGGAAATACCGGGGAGCTGTTTTTT

j_gene: TRBJ1-4
v_gene: TRBV5-8
d_gene: NA
abundance: NA
CDR3aa: CASSLSIQGLDEKLFF
CDR3nt: TGTGCCAGCAGCTTGTCGATACAGGGTTTAGATGAAAAACTGTTTTTT

j_gene: TRBJ2-5
v_gene: TRBV5-1
d_gene: NA
abundance: NA
CDR3aa: CASSGGAAQETQYF
CDR3nt: TGCGCCAGCAGCGGAGGGGCAGCACAAGAGACCCAGTACTTC

j_gene: TRBJ2-1
v_gene: TRBV2
d_gene: TRBD2
abundance: few
CDR3aa: CASRGLAGVVAEQFF
CDR3nt: TGTGCCAGCAGGGGACTAGCGGGGGTAGTCGCGGAGCAGTTCTTC

j_gene: TRBJ2-5
v_gene: TRBV9
d_gene: NA
abundance: NA
CDR3aa: CASSPPRGTGETQYF
CDR3nt: TGTGCCAGCAGCCCCCCCCGCGGAACCGGGGAGACCCAGTACTTC

j_gene: TRBJ2-1
v_gene: TRBV4-2
d_gene: TRBD2
abundance: NA
CDR3aa: CASSQPNSGGVSYNEQFF
CDR3nt: TGTGCCAGCAGCCAACCGAATAGCGGGGGGGTTTCCTACAATGAGCAGTTCTTC

j_gene: TRBJ2-7
v_gene: TRBV4-3
d_gene: TRBD2
abundance: NA
CDR3aa: CASSQTSGRASYEQYF
CDR3nt: TGCGCCAGCAGCCAGACTAGCGGGAGGGCCTCCTACGAGCAGTACTTC

j_gene: TRBJ1-1
v_gene: TRBV7-2
d_gene: NA
abundance: NA
CDR3aa: CASSSSGDTEAFF
CDR3nt: TGTGCCAGCAGCTCGTCAGGGGACACTGAAGCTTTCTTT

j_gene: TRBJ1-4
v_gene: TRBV10-3
d_gene: NA
abundance: NA
CDR3aa: CAISESRGADHEKLFF
CDR3nt: TGTGCCATCAGTGAGTCTCGGGGGGCAGATCATGAAAAACTGTTTTTT

j_gene: TRBJ2-2
v_gene: TRBV9
d_gene: NA
abundance: NA
CDR3aa: CASRGPGELFF
CDR3nt: TGTGCCAGCAGAGGGCCCGGGGAGCTGTTTTTT

j_gene: TRBJ2-2
v_gene: TRBV28
d_gene: NA
abundance: NA
CDR3aa: CASSYTYTEKNTGELFF
CDR3nt: TGTGCCAGCAGTTACACGTACACCGAGAAGAACACCGGGGAGCTGTTTTTT

j_gene: TRBJ1-2
v_gene: TRBV10-3
d_gene: NA
abundance: once
CDR3aa: CAISEVERGYTF
CDR3nt: TGTGCCATCAGTGAAGTAGAGCGGGGCTACACCTTC

j_gene: TRBJ2-6
v_gene: TRBV5-4
d_gene: NA
abundance: few
CDR3aa: CASSARGSGANVLTF
CDR3nt: TGTGCCAGCAGCGCACGGGGCTCTGGGGCCAACGTCCTGACTTTC

j_gene: TRBJ2-6
v_gene: TRBV14
d_gene: NA
abundance: NA
CDR3aa: CASSPSSGANVLTF
CDR3nt: TGTGCCAGCAGCCCGAGCTCTGGGGCCAACGTCCTGACTTTC

j_gene: TRBJ2-7
v_gene: TRBV9
d_gene: NA
abundance: NA
CDR3aa: CASNREGLTREQYF
CDR3nt: TGTGCCAGCAACAGGGAGGGTCTCACTCGAGAGCAGTACTTC

j_gene: TRBJ2-3
v_gene: TRBV9
d_gene: NA
abundance: NA
CDR3aa: CASSVAGSNTDTQYF
CDR3nt: TGTGCCAGCAGCGTAGCTGGTAGCAACACAGATACGCAGTATTTT

j_gene: TRBJ2-7
v_gene: TRBV6-5
d_gene: NA
abundance: NA
CDR3aa: CASSTGKEQYF
CDR3nt: TGTGCCAGCAGTACAGGGAAAGAGCAGTACTTC

j_gene: TRBJ1-2
v_gene: TRBV5-5
d_gene: NA
abundance: NA
CDR3aa: CASRQQGGSIYTF
CDR3nt: TGTGCCAGCAGACAACAGGGCGGGTCGATCTACACCTTC

j_gene: TRBJ2-1
v_gene: TRBV4-2
d_gene: NA
abundance: few
CDR3aa: CASSQEPARSSYNEQFF
CDR3nt: TGTGCCAGCAGCCAAGAGCCAGCGCGGAGCTCCTACAATGAGCAGTTCTTC